This T cell receptor (beta chain) was documented in a study of T cell clonotyping in hematopoietic cell transplantation. Generated by immunoSEQ multiplex PCR, the TCRdb table keeps only in-frame clones and is missing some. In the table there are some 12,000 clones, approximately 92% of which are singletons. Samples: about 28 days before transplant, then days 30, 100 and 180 after. Germline V gene lookup returns CDR1 SGDLS and CDR2 YYNGEE. V was pared by 0 bases and J by 2 bases, with 6 bases between. CDR3 length: 13 residues. Study-wide results and caveats: After transplant, recipient diversity fell while pathologically expanded clonotypes grew through day 180. At the given depth, recipient repertoires were over 95% de novo clonotypes.

In the case of this clone: Its antigen is unidentified.

This chain joins TRBV9 and TRBJ2-7, with D tentatively TRBD2 (5 bases). This sample comprised PBMCs, obtained 100 days after allogeneic stem cell transplant. The source is a female patient over 55 who had an allogeneic stem cell transplant from an unrelated donor, so the T cells may come from the graft donor. Some clones in this sample may be carry-over from other donors' samples. The CDR3 region is CASSVGLTYEQYF. The CDR3 coding sequence is TGTGCCAGCAGCGTAGGACTAACCTACGAGCAGTACTTC.